These T cell receptor beta chains were read from a single sample in a study of response to subunit inactivated influenza vaccine. TCRdb ran MiXCR on the RT-PCR reads and lists one entry per CDR3 protein. Of a few hundred thousand distinct CDR3 sequences listed, over 9% are singletons. Separately, the same data were catalogued under a study of T cells expressing NK-cell markers.

This sample comprised PBMCs from blood, obtained on the day of vaccination. The receptors here all came from a man aged 50 to 60 who received an inactivated influenza vaccine. Both conserved end residues are part of each CDR3. A D gene is named only where the DNA matches it firmly. Size is omitted from some rows. Given values are once, few, many or a class for expanded clones.

V gene	clone size	J gene	D gene	CDR3 protein	CDR3 DNA
TRBV7-2	few	TRBJ2-7	.	CASSLRNSPSYEQYF	TGTGCCAGCAGCTTACGGAACAGCCCCTCCTACGAGCAGTACTTC
TRBV27	few	TRBJ2-7	TRBD1	CASGTGGEQYF	TGTGCCAGTGGGACAGGGGGCGAGCAGTACTTC
TRBV5-1	many	TRBJ1-2	TRBD1	CASITSPGQGNYGYTF	TGCGCCAGCATCACTTCGCCGGGACAGGGAAACTATGGCTACACCTTC
TRBV20-1	.	TRBJ2-1	.	CSAAHWYNEQFF	TGCAGTGCCGCCCACTGGTACAATGAGCAGTTCTTC
TRBV7-9	.	TRBJ2-7	.	CASSSGSSTYEQYF	TGTGCCAGCAGCTCGGGGTCGAGTACCTACGAGCAGTACTTC
TRBV5-1	.	TRBJ2-1	.	CASSLFLRAADEQFF	TGCGCCAGCAGCTTGTTTCTCCGGGCCGCGGATGAGCAGTTCTTC
TRBV20-1	.	TRBJ2-5	TRBD2	CSARASSLAGGLQETQYF	TGCAGTGCTAGGGCTAGCTCCCTAGCGGGAGGGCTCCAAGAGACCCAGTACTTC
TRBV7-8	.	TRBJ1-4	.	CASSLEGGRVAGTVIF	TGTGCCAGCAGCTTAGAGGGTGGAAGGGTAGCCGGGACGGTGATTTTT
TRBV29-1	few	TRBJ2-2	.	CSVEDGAGRTGELFF	TGCAGCGTTGAAGATGGAGCAGGTCGTACCGGGGAGCTGTTTTTT
TRBV9	.	TRBJ2-1	TRBD2	CASSVEAGGHNEQFF	TGTGCCAGCAGCGTAGAAGCGGGGGGCCACAATGAGCAGTTCTTC
TRBV4-1	.	TRBJ2-2	.	CASSQGQMNTGELFF	TGCGCCAGCAGCCAAGGGCAGATGAACACCGGGGAGCTGTTTTTT
TRBV6-5	few	TRBJ2-2	.	CASSYMMGLVRELFF	TGTGCCAGCAGTTATATGATGGGGCTAGTAAGGGAGCTGTTTTTT
TRBV24-1	few	TRBJ2-3	TRBD2	CATSRTSNTDTQYF	TGTGCCACCAGTCGGACTAGTAACACAGATACGCAGTATTTT
TRBV6-2/TRBV6-3	.	TRBJ2-3	TRBD1	CASSYTDRVDTQYF	TGTGCCAGCAGTTACACGGACAGGGTTGATACGCAGTATTTT